Following are 28 T cell receptor beta chains from one sample sequenced in a study of Ad26.COV2.S vaccination and SARS-CoV-2 variants. Treatment noted: some 20 received Ad26.COV2.S at low or high dose, single or two shots; 5 received placebo; per-sample allocation not given. Day 63 after the first injection of vaccine or placebo was the sampling time. Libraries were prepared by immunoSEQ multiplex PCR; TCRdb keeps only in-frame clonotypes and omits some of them. The repertoire holds about 440,000 clones, with less than 95% as singletons. The starting material was peripheral blood, obtained in a trial of Ad26.COV2.S vaccine versus placebo. Receptors originate from a person between 18 and 65 years old who received the Ad26.COV2.S COVID-19 vaccine or a placebo.

The chain combines TRBV28 with TRBJ1-2; TRBD1 might be the D (6 bases). This CDR3 contains 15 residues. V lost 3 bases and J lost 6, with 17 bases in between. CDR1 MDHEN and CDR2 SYDVKM come from the germline V gene. CDR3 DNA: TGTGCCAGCAGTTTTCCCATCGGGGGGGCGCATGGCTACACCTTC. It yields the protein CASSFPIGGAHGYTF.

The chain couples TRBV19 to TRBJ1-2; D unclear. Germline loops: CDR1 LNHDA, CDR2 SQIVND (reference sequence). The V and J ends lost 3 bases and 0 bases respectively, with 8 bases between them. The length of the CDR3 is 14 residues. The CDR3 loop reads CASSMDPSNYGYTF. The CDR3 DNA follows: TGTGCCAGTAGTATGGACCCCTCTAACTATGGCTACACCTTC.

The chain is built from TRBV20-1 and TRBJ1-1; D gene unclear. This CDR3 is 10 amino acids long. V lost 2 bases and J lost 7, with 5 bases in between. Germline V gene data show CDR1 as DFQATT and CDR2 as SNEGSKA (reference sequence). The CDR3 loop reads CSARLLEAFF. In nucleotides, the CDR3 is TGCAGTGCTAGATTGCTTGAAGCTTTCTTT.

J is TRBJ2-1 and V is TRBV29-1, with 11 nucleotides matching TRBD2. The CDR3 has 14 residues. Trimming at V came to 2 bases and at J to 8 bases, leaving 5 bases not matched to a gene. CDR1 is SQVTM and CDR2 is ANQGSEA in the germline V gene. This CDR3 is CSVEPSGRMDEQFF. CDR3 coding DNA: TGCAGCGTTGAACCTAGCGGGAGGATGGATGAGCAGTTCTTC.

The rearrangement uses TRBV4-3 and TRBJ2-1, with D perhaps matching TRBD2 (6 bases). The CDR3 extends over 14 amino acids. CDR1 LGHNA and CDR2 YSLEER come from the germline V gene. The V gene lost 0 bases and the J gene lost 8 bases, with 11 bases spanning the gap. The chain's CDR3 is CASSQEGRGDEQFF. The CDR3 region has the DNA TGCGCCAGCAGCCAAGAAGGGCGGGGTGATGAGCAGTTCTTC.

This chain joins TRBV28 and TRBJ2-2, with D perhaps being TRBD1 or TRBD2 (5 bases each). CDR1 is MDHEN, CDR2 SYDVKM, per germline. V lost 11 bases to trimming and J lost 3 bases, with 19 bases between them. CDR3 length equals 15 residues. CDR3 DNA sequence: TGTGCCGCCCAGACTACAGGCGGCCACACCGGGGAGCTGTTTTTT. It translates to CAAQTTGGHTGELFF.

V usage is TRBV15 and J usage is TRBJ2-7; no reliable D call. CDR1 LNHNV and CDR2 YYDKDF come from the germline V gene (reference sequence). The CDR3 is 13 residues long. V was clipped by 0 bases and J by 6 bases, with 9 bases between them. This CDR3 is CATSRDLPTEQYF. CDR3 in DNA: TGTGCCACCAGCAGAGATCTTCCGACCGAGCAGTACTTC.

The chain links TRBV18 to TRBJ2-1, with D perhaps matching TRBD1 (5 bases). Looked up from germline, CDR1 is KGHSH and CDR2 is LQKENI. This CDR3 region has 12 residues. Trimming removed 3 bases at V and 6 bases at J, with 6 bases between. CDR3 coding DNA: TGTGCCAGCTCACCTCAGGGCAATGAGCAGTTCTTC. Residues: CASSPQGNEQFF. The variable domain in full, with the rest retrieved from reference TRBV18 and TRBJ2-1, is NAGVMQNPRHLVRRRGQEARLRCSPMKGHSHVYWYRQLPEEGLKFMVYLQKENIIDESGMPKERFSAEFPKEGPSILRIQQVVRGDSAAYFCASSPQGNEQFFGPGTRLTVL.

This sequence joins TRBV6-2 or TRBV6-3 and TRBJ1-5, with D hard to call. Germline V gene data show CDR1 as MNHEY and CDR2 as SVGEGT. The CDR3 sequence is 16 residues long. Trimming cost V 0 bases and J 3 bases, with 12 bases left between them. The CDR3 protein is CASSYSPGRYNQPQHF. The CDR3 region has the DNA TGTGCCAGCAGTTACTCGCCCGGCCGATACAATCAGCCCCAGCATTTT.

The chain combines TRBV4-1 with TRBJ1-4; D is unclear. The CDR3 consists of 17 residues. Germline V gives CDR1 MGHRA, CDR2 YSYEKL. V shed 0 bases and J shed 1 base, with 12 bases lying between them. This chain's CDR3 is CASSQESRVVTNEKLFF. The CDR3 nucleotides are TGCGCCAGCAGCCAAGAGTCTCGGGTGGTAACTAATGAAAAACTGTTTTTT.

The V call is TRBV24-1, the J call TRBJ2-3; D remains unclear. The CDR3 totals 16 residues. Germline V gives CDR1 KGHDR, CDR2 SFDVKD. Trimming took off 4 bases at V and 0 bases at J, with 13 bases between the two ends. CDR3 sequence: CATSDPRGPSTDTQYF. The DNA for the CDR3 is TGTGCCACCAGTGACCCTCGTGGGCCCAGCACAGATACGCAGTATTTT.

In this sample, this clone turned up a few times. The rearrangement links TRBV6-2 or TRBV6-3 to TRBJ2-7, with 11 bases that match TRBD2. This CDR3 comprises 16 residues. Trimming removed 6 bases from V and 4 bases from J; junction bases left unmatched: 11. Germline CDR1 is MNHEY and CDR2 is SVGEGT. The CDR3 sequence: CASRPLTGLADYEQYF. CDR3 coding DNA: TGTGCCAGCAGGCCTCTAACGGGACTAGCGGATTACGAGCAGTACTTC.

The chain links TRBV5-4 to TRBJ2-7; 9 bases are a match to TRBD1. CDR1 and CDR2 from the germline V gene are SGHNT and YYREEE (reference sequence). V dropped 0 bases and J dropped 2; count of bases not matched to a gene: 3. The CDR3 has 15 residues. The CDR3 region is CASSLGGTGTYEQYF. In nucleotides, the CDR3 is TGTGCCAGCAGCTTGGGTGGGACAGGGACCTACGAGCAGTACTTC.

The genes are TRBV14 and TRBJ2-7; a weak D match, TRBD2 (6 bases). With 4 bases removed from V and 3 bases from J, the gap between germline ends came to 13 bases. The CDR3 extends over 14 amino acids. Germline CDR1 and CDR2: SGHDN and FVKESK. The CDR3 loop reads CASSPGTYVYEQYF. The DNA for the CDR3 is TGTGCCAGCAGCCCCGGGACTTATGTCTACGAGCAGTACTTC.

V is TRBV15 and J is TRBJ2-3; D is unclear. This CDR3 spans 13 amino acids. The germline gives CDR1 LNHNV, CDR2 YYDKDF (reference sequence). Deletions cut 0 bases from V and 6 bases from J, with 7 bases between. As DNA, the CDR3 is TGTGCCACCAGCAGAGATTTGCGGGATACGCAGTATTTT. As protein: CATSRDLRDTQYF.

The chain links TRBV7-3 to TRBJ2-4, with D possibly being TRBD1 or TRBD2 (5 bases each). Germline CDR1 SGHTA, CDR2 FQGTGA. Between the trimmed V and J ends, which lost 0 bases and 11 bases, there was a span of 11 bases. The CDR3 sequence is 13 residues long. The CDR3: CASSLTFGGVQYF. CDR3 sequence (DNA): TGTGCCAGCAGCTTAACTTTTGGGGGAGTTCAGTACTTC.

The chain couples TRBV25-1 to TRBJ2-2; 11 bases line up with TRBD1. CDR3 length: 17 amino acids. Germline V CDR1 and CDR2: MGHDK, SYGVNS. The V gene end was trimmed by 8 bases and the J gene end by 3 bases; junction bases not matched to a gene: 11. CDR3 nucleotide sequence: TGTGCCAGCTCCGCGGACAGGGGGCTGTCGTACACCGGGGAGCTGTTTTTT. Its translation is CASSADRGLSYTGELFF.

The J gene is TRBJ2-3, the V gene TRBV2, with D perhaps matching TRBD1 (5 bases). CDR3 length equals 19 residues. V lost 6 bases to trimming and J lost 2 bases, with 27 bases between them. CDR1 SNHLY and CDR2 FYNNEI come from the germline V gene. The DNA for the CDR3 is TGTGCCAGCAGACAGGTTGGTATCGCGGCAGGGCGACTCACAGATACGCAGTATTTT. Residues: CASRQVGIAAGRLTDTQYF. Looking up the rest from reference TRBV2 and TRBJ2-3 gives the full variable domain: EPEVTQTPSHQVTQMGQEVILRCVPISNHLYFYWYRQILGQKVEFLVSFYNNEISEKSEIFDDQFSVERPDGSNFTLKIRSTKLEDSAMYFCASRQVGIAAGRLTDTQYFGPGTRLTVL.

This chain connects TRBV27 to TRBJ2-5; D is possibly TRBD2 (5 bases). This CDR3 spans 14 amino acids. The germline CDR1 and CDR2 sequences are MNHEY and SMNVEV (reference sequence). V dropped 0 bases and J dropped 5 bases, with 10 bases sitting between them. The CDR3 nucleotides are TGTGCCAGCAGTTTATCGCGCACGGGGGAGACCCAGTACTTC. Its protein product is CASSLSRTGETQYF.

To note about this clone: At one end, the junction sequence differs from germline, possibly due to a read error. The sample holds other DNA sequences that translate to the same CDR3. This chain links TRBV4-3 with TRBJ1-5, with no clear D. Germline assignment: CDR1 LGHNA and CDR2 YSLEER. The CDR3 is made up of 13 amino acids. The CDR3 nucleotides are TGCACCAGCAGCCAAGATCTAGGACAGCCCCAGCATTTT. Its protein is CTSSQDLGQPQHF.

This chain uses TRBV7-9 with TRBJ2-3; 8 positions match TRBD2. The CDR3 contains 14 residues. Germline CDR1 is SEHNR and CDR2 is FQNEAQ (reference sequence). The V segment lost 5 bases and the J segment 2 bases; nucleotides outside the gene matches: 3. This CDR3 reads CASSTSGITDTQYF. In DNA form, the CDR3 reads TGTGCCAGCAGCACTAGCGGAATCACAGATACGCAGTATTTT.

The chain is built from TRBV19 and TRBJ2-4; either TRBD1 or TRBD2 may fit D (5 bases each). The CDR3 runs to 13 residues. The V gene lost 9 bases and the J gene lost 5 bases, with 14 bases spanning the gap. Germline V gene lookup returns CDR1 LNHDA and CDR2 SQIVND (reference sequence). CDR3 protein: CASIGDHQNIQYF. CDR3 nucleotide sequence: TGTGCCAGCATAGGGGACCATCAAAACATTCAGTACTTC.

Concerning this clone itself: Other nucleotide sequences in the sample specify the same CDR3. The genes are TRBV5-1 and TRBJ2-1; TRBD2 matches 8 bases. The germline V gene encodes CDR1 SGHRS and CDR2 YFSETQ. V lost 0 bases, J lost 0 bases, and 2 bases stayed unmatched. This CDR3 comprises 16 residues. The CDR3 spells CASSLASGSSYNEQFF. The CDR3 DNA follows: TGCGCCAGCAGCTTGGCCAGCGGGAGCTCCTACAATGAGCAGTTCTTC. The full variable domain, its missing parts supplied by reference TRBV5-1 and TRBJ2-1, is KAGVTQTPRYLIKTRGQQVTLSCSPISGHRSVSWYQQTPGQGLQFLFEYFSETQRNKGNFPGRFSGRQFSNSRSEMNVSTLELGDSALYLCASSLASGSSYNEQFFGPGTRLTVL.

This chain links TRBV11-3 with TRBJ2-3; no clear D gene. The germline V gene encodes CDR1 SGHNT and CDR2 YENEEA. Trimming took 4 bases from V and 3 from J, leaving 8 bases between them. This CDR3 has 13 residues. The CDR3 reads CASSSRVTDTQYF. As DNA, the CDR3 is TGTGCCAGCAGCTCTAGGGTGACAGATACGCAGTATTTT.

The chain has TRBV21-1 and TRBJ2-7; the table's D call of TRBD2 was not tested on the DNA. TRBV21-1 has pseudogene status. The CDR3 covers 18 residues. CDR3 in amino acids: CASTERGTSGRDSYEQYF. For the CDR3, the DNA is TGTGCCAGCACTGAAAGAGGGACTAGCGGGAGGGACTCCTACGAGCAGTACTTC.

This chain joins TRBV7-9 and TRBJ1-2; 9 positions match TRBD1. The J segment lost 5 bases and the V segment lost 5 bases, leaving 12 bases of the junction unmatched. The germline CDR1 and CDR2 sequences are SEHNR and FQNEAQ (reference sequence). The CDR3 extends over 16 amino acids. In DNA, the CDR3 is TGTGCCAGCAGCCGCCTCCCGGGACAGGGATTGTATGGCTACACCTTC. This translates into CASSRLPGQGLYGYTF.

The chain carries TRBV2 and TRBJ1-1; D is ambiguous. Germline-derived CDR1 and CDR2 are SNHLY and FYNNEI. The V and J ends lost 6 bases and 1 base respectively, with 9 bases between them. This CDR3 region has 13 residues. The CDR3 DNA is TGTGCCAGCAGGGTGGGCCAGAACACTGAAGCTTTCTTT. Protein sequence: CASRVGQNTEAFF.

V gene TRBV7-2 combines with J gene TRBJ1-1; the D is unclear. The CDR3 loop spans 14 amino acids. Trimming stripped 3 bases from V and 0 bases from J, with 8 bases between. Germline V gives CDR1 SGHTA, CDR2 FQGNSA. The CDR3 coding sequence is TGTGCCAGCAGCTTGCATTACATGAACACTGAAGCTTTCTTT. Translation: CASSLHYMNTEAFF.